This T cell receptor (beta chain) was identified in a study of blood T cell repertoires in COVID-19. The CDR3 has 13 amino acids. Germline V CDR1 and CDR2: SNHLY, FYNNEI. With 7 bases clipped from V and 9 bases from J, the junction kept 6 bases outside the gene matches. TCRdb keeps only in-frame clones here, not all; method: immunoSEQ multiplex PCR. This table has about 480,000 clones, roughly 88% appearing once. The sequencing input was PBMCs or T cells enriched from blood (not recorded which). This TCR came from a woman aged 40 to 55 who had recovered from COVID-19. The rearrangement joins TRBV2 to TRBJ1-6, with 7 positions matching TRBD1. The CDR3 is CASKEGGSSPLHF. CDR3 sequence (DNA): TGTGCCAGCAAGGAAGGGGGCAGTTCACCCCTCCACTTT. The full variable domain, completed using reference TRBV2 and TRBJ1-6, is EPEVTQTPSHQVTQMGQEVILRCVPISNHLYFYWYRQILGQKVEFLVSFYNNEISEKSEIFDDQFSVERPDGSNFTLKIRSTKLEDSAMYFCASKEGGSSPLHFGNGTRLTVT.